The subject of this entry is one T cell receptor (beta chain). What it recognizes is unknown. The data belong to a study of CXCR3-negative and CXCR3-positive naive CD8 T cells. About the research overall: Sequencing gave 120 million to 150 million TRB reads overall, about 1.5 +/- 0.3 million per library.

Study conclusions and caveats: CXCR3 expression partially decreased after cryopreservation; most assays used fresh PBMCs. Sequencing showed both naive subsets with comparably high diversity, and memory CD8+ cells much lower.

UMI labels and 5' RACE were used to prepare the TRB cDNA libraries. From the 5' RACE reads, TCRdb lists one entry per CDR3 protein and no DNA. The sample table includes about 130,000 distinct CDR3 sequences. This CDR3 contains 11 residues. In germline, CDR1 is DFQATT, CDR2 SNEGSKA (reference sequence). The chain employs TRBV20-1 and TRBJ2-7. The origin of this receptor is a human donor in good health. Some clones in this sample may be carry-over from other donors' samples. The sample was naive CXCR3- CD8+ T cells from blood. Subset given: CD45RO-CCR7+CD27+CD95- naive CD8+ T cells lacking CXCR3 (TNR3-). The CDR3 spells CSARANYEQYF.